The subject of this entry is one T cell receptor beta chain. Its antigen remains unknown. This entry belongs to a study of T cells in localized non-small cell lung cancer. Points from the study as a whole: Since sequencing was restricted to only one region of the tumor, intratumor heterogeneity remains a possibility.

V was pared by 3 bases and J by 5 bases, with 7 bases between. The CDR3 runs to 13 residues. The germline CDR1 and CDR2 sequences are MNHGY and SAAAGT. Method: immunoSEQ multiplex PCR; TCRdb's copy keeps in-frame clones and lacks some. The table lists 2,500 to 3,500 clones, 35% to 40% of them singletons. Source: lung tumor tissue, taken before any cancer treatment. The TCR was taken from a male donor older than 55 with stage I squamous cell lung carcinoma. The chain joins TRBV6-8 to TRBJ2-2, with D tentatively TRBD2 (6 bases). CDR3 region: CASSYGGTGELFF. CDR3 DNA sequence: TGTGCCAGCAGTTATGGGGGGACCGGGGAGCTGTTTTTT.